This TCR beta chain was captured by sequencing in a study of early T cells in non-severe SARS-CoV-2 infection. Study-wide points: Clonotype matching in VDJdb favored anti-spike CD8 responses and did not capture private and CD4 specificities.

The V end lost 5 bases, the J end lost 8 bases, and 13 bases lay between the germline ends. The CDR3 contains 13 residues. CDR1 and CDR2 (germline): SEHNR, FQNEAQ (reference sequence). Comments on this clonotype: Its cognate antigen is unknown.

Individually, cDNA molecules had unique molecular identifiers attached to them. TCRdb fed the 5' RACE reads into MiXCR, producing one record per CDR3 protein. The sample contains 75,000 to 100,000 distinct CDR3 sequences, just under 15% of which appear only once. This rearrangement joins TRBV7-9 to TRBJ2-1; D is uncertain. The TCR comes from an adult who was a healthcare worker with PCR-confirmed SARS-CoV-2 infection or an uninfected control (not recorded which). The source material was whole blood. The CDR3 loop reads CASSPSIGHEQFF. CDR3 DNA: TGTGCCAGCAGCCCCTCAATCGGCCATGAGCAGTTCTTC.